Listed here are 14 T cell receptor beta chains from one sample, sequenced in a study of blood T cell repertoires in COVID-19. Sequenced by immunoSEQ multiplex PCR; TCRdb stores in-frame clones only, minus some. Here the sample spans approximately 220,000 clones, around 85% being singletons. The sample comprised peripheral blood. These receptor sequences come from a man aged 40-55 years with acute or convalescent COVID-19.

The chain joins TRBV7-2 to TRBJ2-1, with D unresolved. CDR1 SGHTA and CDR2 FQGNSA come from the germline V gene. This CDR3 contains 11 residues. V was cut by 7 bases and J by 5 bases, with 6 bases left in between. The CDR3, as DNA: TGTGCCAGCATACTCCACAATGAGCAGTTCTTC. It codes for CASILHNEQFF.

The chain joins TRBV10-1 to TRBJ2-3, with unresolved D. V lost 2 bases and J lost 9, with 15 bases in between. Germline CDR1 WNHNN, CDR2 SYGVQD (reference sequence). The CDR3 length is 14 residues. As DNA, the CDR3 is TGCGCCAGCAGTGAGACGGCTAGTTCCACCACGCAGTATTTT. Encoded protein: CASSETASSTTQYF.

The rearrangement joins TRBV7-9 to TRBJ2-5; TRBD2 agrees at 8 bases. This CDR3 comprises 14 residues. V dropped 5 bases and J dropped 4; count of bases not matched to a gene: 6. Germline CDR1 reads SEHNR; CDR2 reads FQNEAQ (reference sequence). CDR3 residues: CASSPAGGGETQYF. The CDR3 DNA reads TGTGCCAGCAGCCCCGCGGGGGGCGGAGAGACCCAGTACTTC.

This chain links TRBV4-1 with TRBJ2-3, with 7 bases aligning to TRBD2. The CDR3 covers 17 residues. Germline trimming cut 3 bases from V and 0 bases from J; bases unmatched to any gene: 9. The germline CDR1 and CDR2 sequences are MGHRA and YSYEKL. The CDR3 loop reads CASSQKSGDLSTDTQYF. The CDR3 DNA reads as TGCGCCAGCAGCCAGAAGAGCGGGGACCTTAGCACAGATACGCAGTATTTT.

The chain couples TRBV18 to TRBJ1-6; D is uncertain. The germline V gene encodes CDR1 KGHSH and CDR2 LQKENI. Trimming left V 4 bases short and J 3 bases short, with 19 bases between. This CDR3 contains 18 residues. In DNA, the CDR3 is TGTGCCAGCTCACAATCTAACAGTCGAAGCTTCTATAATTCACCCCTCCACTTT. Its protein product is CASSQSNSRSFYNSPLHF.

This clone came up many times. The chain links TRBV11-2 to TRBJ2-3; no reliable D call. The V end lost 4 bases, the J end lost 7 bases, and 9 bases lay between the germline ends. The CDR3 contains 12 residues. Germline V gives CDR1 SGHAT, CDR2 FQNNGV. The CDR3 coding sequence is TGTGCCAGCAGCTACTCAGGCAATACGCAGTATTTT. This sequence encodes CASSYSGNTQYF.

The chain couples TRBV7-6 to TRBJ2-3; TRBD2 matches 7 bases. From germline, CDR1 is SGHVS and CDR2 FNYEAQ. The CDR3 has 15 residues. Trimming at V came to 5 bases and at J to 4 bases, leaving 9 bases not matched to a gene. CDR3 protein: CASSATWGGADTQYF. As DNA, the CDR3 is TGTGCCAGCAGCGCCACTTGGGGGGGGGCAGATACGCAGTATTTT.

This clone was seen more than once but under ten times. The chain uses TRBV11-3 and TRBJ2-2; perhaps TRBD1 as D (5 bases). CDR3 length: 15 amino acids. Deletions cut 5 bases from V and 5 bases from J, with 15 bases between. In germline, CDR1 is SGHNT, CDR2 YENEEA. Here the CDR3 DNA reads TGTGCCAGCAGCGGCCGGCAGGGATTGACCGGGGAGCTGTTTTTT. This translates into CASSGRQGLTGELFF.

The genes are TRBV7-7 and TRBJ1-4; TRBD1 might be the D (6 bases). Per germline, CDR1 SSHAT and CDR2 FNYEAQ (reference sequence). V was shortened by 4 bases and J by 7 bases, with 10 bases between the two germline ends. The CDR3 contains 13 residues. The DNA of the CDR3 is TGTGCCAGCAGCTACGGACAGCTTGAAAAACTGTTTTTT. Translating gives CASSYGQLEKLFF.

This chain connects TRBV6-6 to TRBJ2-1; TRBD1 matches 7 bases. The CDR3 runs to 14 residues. V shed 6 bases, J shed 4 bases, and the junction held 6 bases outside the gene matches. Germline values: CDR1 MNHNY, CDR2 SVGAGI (reference sequence). The CDR3 sequence is CASRITGDYNEQFF. CDR3 bases: TGTGCCAGCAGGATAACAGGGGATTACAATGAGCAGTTCTTC.

This chain joins TRBV4-1 and TRBJ2-7, with TRBD1 as a possible D gene (5 bases). Trimming took off 1 base at V and 0 bases at J, with 10 bases between the two ends. CDR1 MGHRA and CDR2 YSYEKL come from the germline V gene. The CDR3 covers 15 residues. The CDR3 DNA reads as TGCGCCAGCAGCCAAGTAACGCAGGGCTCCTACGAGCAGTACTTC. Its protein is CASSQVTQGSYEQYF.

The V gene is TRBV7-3, the J gene TRBJ2-1; D possibly corresponds to TRBD1 (6 bases). With 5 bases removed from V and 6 bases from J, the gap between germline ends came to 17 bases. This CDR3 spans 15 amino acids. Germline V gene data show CDR1 as SGHTA and CDR2 as FQGTGA. This CDR3 reads CASSRLGQTPNEQFF. In DNA form, the CDR3 reads TGTGCCAGCAGCCGCCTCGGACAGACCCCCAATGAGCAGTTCTTC.

The V and J genes are TRBV12-3 or TRBV12-4 and TRBJ1-1; 7 bases line up with TRBD1. Trimming removed 3 bases from V and 11 bases from J; junction bases left unmatched: 3. This CDR3 has 11 residues. CDR3 residues: CASSFDRDAFF. As DNA, the CDR3 is TGTGCCAGCAGTTTCGACAGGGACGCTTTCTTT.

The J gene is TRBJ2-1, the V gene TRBV2, with D possibly being TRBD2 (6 bases). Germline V gene sequence: CDR1 SNHLY, CDR2 FYNNEI. The V end was cut by 6 bases, the J end by 4 bases, with 13 bases between. The CDR3 extends over 14 amino acids. The CDR3 DNA sequence: TGTGCCAGCAGCGGGACTCCCTTATACAATGAGCAGTTCTTC. It specifies CASSGTPLYNEQFF.